Following are 5 T cell receptor beta chains from one sample sequenced in a study of blood T cell repertoires in COVID-19. Sequencing used immunoSEQ multiplex PCR; TCRdb keeps in-frame clones, though not all of them. The sample carries over 12,000 clones, roughly 92% recorded once. What was sequenced was peripheral blood. These receptors all stem from a human donor with active COVID-19. The donor label of this sample is uncertain.

The chain carries TRBV4-2 and TRBJ2-3; 14 bases match TRBD2. The V and J ends lost 0 bases and 2 bases, in that order; junction bases with no gene match: 4. Germline V gene sequence: CDR1 LGHNA, CDR2 YNFKEQ. The CDR3 has 18 residues. The CDR3 bases are TGTGCCAGCAGCCAAGAGCCGGGACTAGCGGGAGACACAGATACGCAGTATTTT. As protein: CASSQEPGLAGDTDTQYF.

CDR3 DNA: TGTGCCACCAGTGATAGCTTAGCGGGATTGGGTTACAATGAGCAGTTCTTC. Encoded protein: CATSDSLAGLGYNEQFF. The rearrangement joins TRBV24-1 to TRBJ2-1, with 8 bases identical to TRBD2. The CDR3 covers 17 residues. V shed 3 bases, J shed 4 bases, and the junction held 10 bases outside the gene matches. Germline values: CDR1 KGHDR, CDR2 SFDVKD.

V is TRBV6-5 and J is TRBJ1-2; D might be TRBD1 (5 bases). The CDR3 has 13 residues. The germline V and J ends were trimmed by 6 bases and 0 bases, with 8 bases remaining between them. The V gene's germline CDR1 is MNHEY and CDR2 SVGAGI. The CDR3 DNA reads as TGTGCCAGCAGCCTGGACACTAACTATGGCTACACCTTC. Its protein product is CASSLDTNYGYTF.

The chain has TRBV13 and TRBJ2-7; tentatively, D is TRBD2 (6 bases). The V gene's germline CDR1 is PRHDT and CDR2 FYEKMQ (reference sequence). The CDR3 length is 19 residues. Trimming cost V 4 bases and J 2 bases, with 27 bases left between them. As DNA, the CDR3 is TGTGCCAGCAGCTACTCAGGGACCCTTTTGGATAGCGGCACCTACGAGCAGTACTTC. Translation gives CASSYSGTLLDSGTYEQYF.

This chain connects TRBV11-2 to TRBJ1-3, with D unresolved. The CDR3 loop spans 16 amino acids. V was clipped by 2 bases and J by 2 bases, with 13 bases between them. Germline V gene data show CDR1 as SGHAT and CDR2 as FQNNGV. Here the CDR3 reads CASSLTYGGPGNTIYF. CDR3 coding DNA: TGTGCCAGCAGCTTAACATACGGAGGGCCTGGAAACACCATATATTTT.